This T cell receptor (beta chain) was identified during a study of blood T cell repertoires in COVID-19. CDR1 SEHNR and CDR2 FQNEAQ come from the germline V gene (reference sequence). This CDR3 region has 13 residues. V dropped 2 bases and J dropped 1 base, with 5 bases sitting between them. Original handling: Amplification of reference gene primers provided the estimated nucleated cell counts. The repertoire was sequenced with immunoSEQ multiplex PCR; TCRdb's copy has only in-frame clones and lacks some. Clone size and the V and J calls come from that table; the DNA yielded D and trimming. The table shows some 170,000 clones, with roughly 87% occurring only once.

The sample comprised peripheral blood. The rearrangement uses TRBV7-9 and TRBJ2-5; D unclear. The source is an older woman who had recovered from COVID-19. The DNA for the CDR3 is TGTGCCAGCAGCTTATACAGCCAAGAGACCCAGTACTTC. Protein: CASSLYSQETQYF.